This is a list of T cell receptor beta chains from one sample in a study of cytomegalovirus exposure and HLA in healthy donors. The method was immunoSEQ multiplex PCR; TCRdb's version includes in-frame clones alone and lacks a portion of them. Of 130,000 or so clones in the sample, more than 65% were seen once. Sequenced: PBMCs. These receptors were taken from a man younger than 35 in good health and CMV-seronegative. Both conserved end residues are part of each CDR3. D genes are given only for firm matches. Only part of the rows carry a size: once, few, many, or a class if the clone is expanded.

abundance,d_gene,j_gene,v_gene,CDR3aa,CDR3nt
NA,NA,TRBJ1-2,TRBV20-1,CSASSGYGYTF,TGCAGTGCTAGTTCCGGCTATGGCTACACCTTC
NA,NA,TRBJ1-4,TRBV6-5,CASRTGGMGNEKLFF,TGTGCCAGCAGAACGGGGGGGATGGGGAATGAAAAACTGTTTTTT
NA,NA,TRBJ2-3,TRBV7-2,CASSERGTGLDTQYF,TGTGCCAGCAGCGAGAGAGGGACTGGACTAGATACGCAGTATTTT
NA,NA,TRBJ2-5,TRBV7-6,CASSLRNSGIETQYF,TGTGCCAGCAGCTTACGAAACAGTGGAATCGAGACCCAGTACTTC
NA,TRBD1,TRBJ2-2,TRBV29-1,CSAGRQGGTGELFF,TGCAGCGCCGGGCGACAGGGCGGCACCGGGGAGCTGTTTTTT
NA,TRBD1,TRBJ1-1,TRBV4-1,CASSRDRGQNTEAFF,TGCGCCAGCAGCCGAGACAGGGGGCAGAACACTGAAGCTTTCTTT
NA,NA,TRBJ1-1,TRBV19,CASSIGQGRPEAFF,TGTGCCAGTAGTATAGGGCAGGGAAGACCTGAAGCTTTCTTT
NA,TRBD2,TRBJ2-1,TRBV5-1,CASSLLGGGEQFF,TGCGCCAGCAGCTTGCTCGGGGGGGGTGAGCAGTTCTTC
NA,NA,TRBJ2-2,TRBV5-6,CASSLQGAGELFF,TGTGCCAGCAGTTTACAGGGCGCCGGGGAGCTGTTTTTT
NA,TRBD2,TRBJ2-1,TRBV29-1,CSVRGGGPFNEQFF,TGCAGCGTCCGTGGGGGGGGACCGTTCAATGAGCAGTTCTTC
NA,NA,TRBJ2-3,TRBV7-9,CALRLPAEDTQYF,TGTGCCTTGCGGTTGCCGGCCGAAGATACGCAGTATTTT
NA,NA,TRBJ1-1,TRBV19,CATHRRGGGTEAFF,TGTGCCACCCATCGGAGAGGAGGCGGCACTGAAGCTTTCTTT
NA,NA,TRBJ1-1,TRBV7-9,CASSFSHRGNTEAFF,TGTGCCAGCAGCTTTTCCCACCGGGGGAACACTGAAGCTTTCTTT
NA,NA,TRBJ2-7,TRBV6-1,CASKRDVAPYEQYF,TGTGCCAGCAAGCGAGACGTGGCCCCCTACGAGCAGTACTTC
NA,NA,TRBJ1-2,TRBV9,CASSSLGQKGYTF,TGTGCCAGCAGCTCACTAGGACAGAAAGGCTACACCTTC
NA,TRBD1,TRBJ2-6,TRBV27,CASGDRGVAGANVLTF,TGTGCCAGCGGGGACAGGGGAGTAGCTGGGGCCAACGTCCTGACTTTC
NA,NA,TRBJ1-6,TRBV7-2,CASSEGYNSPLHF,TGTGCCAGCAGCGAGGGATATAATTCACCCCTCCACTTT
NA,TRBD2,TRBJ2-1,TRBV2,CAGRKAGGPNEQFF,TGTGCCGGCCGAAAAGCGGGGGGGCCTAATGAGCAGTTCTTC
NA,TRBD1,TRBJ1-1,TRBV5-4,CASSWDRQVNTEAFF,TGTGCCAGCAGCTGGGACAGACAGGTGAACACTGAAGCTTTCTTT
NA,NA,TRBJ1-1,TRBV29-1,CSVDPGGQGTEAFF,TGCAGCGTTGACCCGGGGGGCCAAGGGACTGAAGCTTTCTTT
NA,TRBD1,TRBJ2-7,TRBV6-5,CASSPTGDVSYEQYF,TGTGCCAGCAGTCCTACAGGGGATGTCTCATACGAGCAGTACTTC
NA,TRBD1,TRBJ1-3,TRBV4-3,CASSTGTGGRSGNTIYF,TGCGCCAGCAGCACCGGGACAGGGGGCAGATCTGGAAACACCATATATTTT
NA,NA,TRBJ1-6,TRBV2,CASSVGQYSPLHF,TGTGCCAGCAGTGTCGGACAGTATTCACCCCTCCACTTT
NA,TRBD2,TRBJ2-5,TRBV12-5,CASGPGGGVETQYF,TGTGCTAGTGGCCCGGGCGGGGGGGTGGAGACCCAGTACTTC
NA,NA,TRBJ1-2,TRBV7-8,CASSLGLGAYYGYTF,TGTGCCAGCAGCTTAGGTCTGGGGGCGTACTATGGCTACACCTTC
NA,NA,TRBJ1-4,TRBV19,CASSPLQGFEKLFF,TGTGCCAGTAGTCCCCTACAGGGTTTCGAAAAACTGTTTTTT
NA,NA,TRBJ2-3,TRBV6-1,CASSERADRRGRSTDTQYF,TGTGCCAGCAGTGAAAGAGCCGACAGACGGGGGAGAAGCACAGATACGCAGTATTTT
NA,NA,TRBJ1-2,TRBV21-1,CASSKVQGATNYGYTF,TGTGCCAGCAGCAAAGTTCAGGGGGCCACTAACTATGGCTACACCTTC
once,NA,TRBJ2-6,TRBV11-3,CASSFDSSGANVLTF,TGTGCCAGCAGCTTCGACAGCTCTGGGGCCAACGTCCTGACTTTC
NA,NA,TRBJ2-5,TRBV5-1,CASSLGRFEETQYF,TGCGCCAGCAGCTTGGGCAGGTTTGAGGAGACCCAGTACTTC
few,NA,TRBJ1-1,TRBV6-5,CASSDGTITEAFF,TGTGCCAGCAGTGACGGGACAATTACTGAAGCTTTCTTT
once,NA,TRBJ2-1,TRBV6-5,CASSYSNRGIYNEQFF,TGTGCCAGCAGTTACTCAAATAGAGGGATCTACAATGAGCAGTTCTTC